This T cell receptor (beta chain) was sequenced in a study of blood T cell repertoires in COVID-19. Study-wide background: The United States, Italy and Spain supplied acute and convalescent COVID-19 samples. T cells, B-cell-depleted T cells, or PBMCs provided the cDNA or gDNA that served as material.

This clone was detected a few times. Source study methods: Amplification of reference gene primers was used by the study to estimate nucleated cell counts. Method: immunoSEQ multiplex PCR; TCRdb's copy keeps in-frame clones and lacks some. V, J and clone size are taken as reported in that table, and D and trimming were inferred from the DNA itself. This repertoire shows roughly 120,000 clones, about 88% found once; its top ten account for 4% to 5%. With 2 bases clipped from V and 2 bases from J, the junction kept 1 base outside the gene matches. The CDR3 totals 14 residues. During active infection, Seattle patients enrolled and were then monitored through disease.

This TCR derives from a man aged 60-69 years with COVID-19, enrolled during active disease. The material sequenced was peripheral blood. The chain joins TRBV23-1 to TRBJ2-7; 9 bases match TRBD2. TRBV23-1 is flagged as an ORF with uncertain function. CDR3 nucleotide sequence: TGCGCCAGCAGTCAAGTAGCGGGGGCCTACGAGCAGTACTTC. This translates into CASSQVAGAYEQYF.